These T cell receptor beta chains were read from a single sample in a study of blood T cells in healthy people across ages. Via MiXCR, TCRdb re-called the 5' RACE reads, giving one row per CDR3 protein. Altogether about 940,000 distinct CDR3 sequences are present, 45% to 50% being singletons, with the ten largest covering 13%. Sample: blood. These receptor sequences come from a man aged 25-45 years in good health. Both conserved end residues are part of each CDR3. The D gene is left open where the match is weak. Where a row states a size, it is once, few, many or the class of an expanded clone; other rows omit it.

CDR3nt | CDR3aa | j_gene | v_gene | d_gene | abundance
TGCAGTGCTGAACGTCCTAGCGGGGGAGCCTACGAGCAGTACTTC | CSAERPSGGAYEQYF | TRBJ2-7 | TRBV20-1 | TRBD2 | NA
TGTGCCAGCAGCGAATTGACGAATTCACCCCTCCACTTT | CASSELTNSPLHF | TRBJ1-6 | TRBV3-1 | NA | NA
TGTGCCAGCAGCTTAGAAAGGGGCAGACTGAGCTCCTACGAGCAGTACTTC | CASSLERGRLSSYEQYF | TRBJ2-7 | TRBV7-2 | NA | NA
TGTGCCACCAGTGACAGCCGGGACTTTAGCACAGATACGCAGTATTTT | CATSDSRDFSTDTQYF | TRBJ2-3 | TRBV24-1 | NA | few
TGTGCCAGCAGTTGGACTAGCGGGAGTCGGTCAGATACGCAGTATTTT | CASSWTSGSRSDTQYF | TRBJ2-3 | TRBV12-3/TRBV12-4 | TRBD2 | NA
TGCAGTGGCGGAGGGGGGAGAGGCAATCAGCCCCAGCATTTT | CSGGGGRGNQPQHF | TRBJ1-5 | TRBV20-1 | NA | few
TGTGCCAGCAGCGCCCAGGGGGCCCCCTACAATGAGCAGTTCTTC | CASSAQGAPYNEQFF | TRBJ2-1 | TRBV9 | TRBD1 | NA
TGTGCCACCAGCAGAGATGCTGAGGCAGTCAATCAGCCCCAGCATTTT | CATSRDAEAVNQPQHF | TRBJ1-5 | TRBV15 | NA | few
TGTGCCTGGAGTTCCTCCTACGAGCAGTACTTC | CAWSSSYEQYF | TRBJ2-7 | TRBV30 | NA | NA
TGTGCCAGCAGTTACGGGAGGGCCAAAAACATTCAGTACTTC | CASSYGRAKNIQYF | TRBJ2-4 | TRBV6-6 | NA | NA
TGCGCCAGCAGCCAAGATCCCCCGGGACAGCAAGAGACCCAGTACTTC | CASSQDPPGQQETQYF | TRBJ2-5 | TRBV4-1 | TRBD1 | once
TGTGCCAGTTGGACAGGGGCAGGGGCCGGGGAGCTGTTTTTT | CASWTGAGAGELFF | TRBJ2-2 | TRBV12-3/TRBV12-4 | TRBD1 | once
TGTGCCAGCAGCCAAGATCTCCCAGGGCCCACAGATACGCAGTATTTT | CASSQDLPGPTDTQYF | TRBJ2-3 | TRBV3-1 | NA | few
TGTGCCAGCAGCCAGACAGGGTTTGGGAACACTGAAGCTTTCTTT | CASSQTGFGNTEAFF | TRBJ1-1 | TRBV28 | TRBD1 | few
TGTGCCTGGAGCCCGTCGATTAGCAATCAGCCCCAGCATTTT | CAWSPSISNQPQHF | TRBJ1-5 | TRBV30 | NA | NA
TGTGCCAGCAGCTCCGGCAGTACGTCGAACACCGGGGAGCTGTTTTTT | CASSSGSTSNTGELFF | TRBJ2-2 | TRBV11-3 | NA | NA
TGCAGCGTTGAAGATCTTTGGCAGGGGGCGAGAAATGAGCAGTTCTTC | CSVEDLWQGARNEQFF | TRBJ2-1 | TRBV29-1 | TRBD1 | few
TGTGCCAGCAGCTGGGGTACCGAGACCCAGTACTTC | CASSWGTETQYF | TRBJ2-5 | TRBV6-5 | NA | NA
TGTGCCAGCAGCTTCTCCCTCATCACTAACTATGGCTACACCTTC | CASSFSLITNYGYTF | TRBJ1-2 | TRBV5-5 | NA | few
TGCGCCAGTATGACTAGCGGGGGACAAGAGACCCAGTACTTC | CASMTSGGQETQYF | TRBJ2-5 | TRBV5-1 | TRBD2 | few
TGTGCCAGCAGCGTCGGGCCTAGCGGCCAAGAGACCCAGTACTTC | CASSVGPSGQETQYF | TRBJ2-5 | TRBV9 | TRBD2 | few
TGTGCCAGCACGGGAGGCAGCCCTGAAGCTTTCTTT | CASTGGSPEAFF | TRBJ1-1 | TRBV6-5 | NA | NA
TGCGCCAGCAGCCAAGTAGGGAAGAGCTCCTACAATGAGCAGTTCTTC | CASSQVGKSSYNEQFF | TRBJ2-1 | TRBV4-1 | NA | NA
TGTGCCAGCAACAGGGACGAGGATGAGCAGTTCTTC | CASNRDEDEQFF | TRBJ2-1 | TRBV6-2/TRBV6-3 | NA | once
TGCAGCGTTGAAGAGCTACAGGGGCCCTTAGCAGATACGCAGTATTTT | CSVEELQGPLADTQYF | TRBJ2-3 | TRBV29-1 | TRBD1 | few
TGTGCCAGCAGCTTGGACCCTCAGAGGTACGAGCAGTACTTC | CASSLDPQRYEQYF | TRBJ2-7 | TRBV5-5 | NA | few
TGTGCCAGCAGCCCCGGGACTAGCGGGGGGTCCCAAGAGACCCAGTACTTC | CASSPGTSGGSQETQYF | TRBJ2-5 | TRBV9 | TRBD2 | NA
TGTGCCAGCAGCTCCAGGGTCGCCCACGAGCAGTACTTC | CASSSRVAHEQYF | TRBJ2-7 | TRBV11-3 | NA | NA